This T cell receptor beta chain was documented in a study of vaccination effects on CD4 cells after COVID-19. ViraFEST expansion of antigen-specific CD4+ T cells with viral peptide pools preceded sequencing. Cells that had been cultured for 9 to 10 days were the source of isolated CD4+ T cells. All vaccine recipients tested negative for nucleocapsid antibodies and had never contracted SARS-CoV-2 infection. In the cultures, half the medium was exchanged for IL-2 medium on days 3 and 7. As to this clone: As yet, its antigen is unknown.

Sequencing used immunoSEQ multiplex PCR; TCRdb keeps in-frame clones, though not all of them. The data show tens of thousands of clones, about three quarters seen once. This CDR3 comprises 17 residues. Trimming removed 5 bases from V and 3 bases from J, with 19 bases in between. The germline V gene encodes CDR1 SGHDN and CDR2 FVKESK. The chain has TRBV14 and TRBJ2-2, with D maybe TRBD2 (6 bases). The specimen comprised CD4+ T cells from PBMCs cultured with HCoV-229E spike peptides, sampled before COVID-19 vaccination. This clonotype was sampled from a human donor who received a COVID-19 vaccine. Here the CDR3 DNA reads TGTGCCAGCAGCTACCGTTCGACTAGGACTTACACCGGGGAGCTGTTTTTT. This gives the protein CASSYRSTRTYTGELFF.